Following are 9 T cell receptor beta chains from one sample sequenced in a study of blood T cell repertoires in COVID-19 (TCRdb year 2020). Libraries came from the immunoSEQ multiplex PCR assay. The immuneACCESS repertoire file appears here via TCRdb, limited to in-frame rearrangements. These files lack a portion of the clones; in checked studies, under half of the deficit traces to unresolved V genes, and the cause of the others is not known. Present in this sample are about 140,000 clones, 88% of which were seen just once. 1.7% of the sample is held by the ten biggest clonotypes. The source material was peripheral blood. The receptors stem from a woman aged 50 to 60 with acute or convalescent COVID-19.

This sequence joins TRBV28 and TRBJ2-4, with D maybe TRBD1 (6 bases). This CDR3 is 13 amino acids long. Trimming stripped 3 bases from V and 5 bases from J, with 8 bases between. Germline V gene lookup returns CDR1 MDHEN and CDR2 SYDVKM. This CDR3 reads CASSFRGQNIQYF. Written as DNA, the CDR3 is TGTGCCAGCAGTTTCAGGGGTCAAAACATTCAGTACTTC.

Details on this clone: Within the sample, other DNA sequences also encode this same CDR3. This sequence joins TRBV18 and TRBJ2-3; D remains unclear. Trimming pared 3 bases from V and 1 base from J, leaving 8 bases between. Germline V CDR1 and CDR2: KGHSH, LQKENI. The CDR3 consists of 14 residues. This chain's CDR3 is CASSPAGGTDTQYF. Here the CDR3 DNA reads TGTGCCAGCTCACCGGCAGGCGGCACAGATACGCAGTATTTT.

CDR3 region: CASSPAGLASGETQYF. In nucleotides, the CDR3 is TGTGCCAGCAGCCCAGCGGGACTAGCTAGTGGAGAGACCCAGTACTTC. The chain joins TRBV3-1 (or the pseudogene TRBV3-2) to TRBJ2-5; TRBD2 aligns across 9 bases. The V gene's germline CDR1 is LGHDT and CDR2 YNNKEL (reference sequence). V was pared by 4 bases and J by 4 bases, with 10 bases of the junction left unmatched. The CDR3 contains 16 residues.

The chain carries TRBV19 and TRBJ2-1, with 10 bases aligning to TRBD2. Germline trimming cut 5 bases from V and 6 bases from J; bases unmatched to any gene: 7. The CDR3 sequence is 15 residues long. Per germline, CDR1 LNHDA and CDR2 SQIVND (reference sequence). The CDR3 DNA sequence: TGTGCCAGTAGTCCGTTAGCGGGAGGTCCCAATGAGCAGTTCTTC. Its translation is CASSPLAGGPNEQFF.

This clone was picked up one time. The rearrangement joins TRBV2 to TRBJ2-7; the match to TRBD1 covers 7 bases. The germline V gene encodes CDR1 SNHLY and CDR2 FYNNEI. This CDR3 has 13 amino acids. With V trimmed by 6 bases and J by 3 bases, 5 bases remained unmatched. The CDR3 sequence: CASRFDRVYEQYF. For the CDR3, the DNA is TGTGCCAGCAGATTTGACAGGGTCTACGAGCAGTACTTC.

CDR3: CASSMVGLAGGQETQYF. DNA of the CDR3: TGTGCCAGTAGTATGGTCGGACTAGCGGGGGGCCAAGAGACCCAGTACTTC. This chain uses TRBV19 with TRBJ2-5, with 14 bases that match TRBD2. Losses at the gene ends were 3 bases for V and 1 base for J; bases not matched to a gene: 4. This CDR3 contains 17 residues. Germline lookup yields CDR1 LNHDA and CDR2 SQIVND (reference sequence).

The chain links TRBV5-5 to TRBJ1-5; the D is unclear. The CDR3 is 13 residues long. Germline V gene data show CDR1 as SGHKS and CDR2 as YYEKEE (reference sequence). Trimming cost V 1 base and J 7 bases, with 9 bases left between them. CDR3 in amino acids: CASSLRFEQPQHF. DNA of the CDR3: TGTGCCAGCAGCTTGCGGTTTGAGCAGCCCCAGCATTTT.

This clone came up once. The chain has TRBV7-2 and TRBJ2-7; 14 nucleotides line up with TRBD2. This CDR3 comprises 15 residues. Germline CDR1 reads SGHTA; CDR2 reads FQGNSA. Losses at the gene ends were 6 bases for V and 6 bases for J; bases not matched to a gene: 7. Written as DNA, the CDR3 is TGTGCCAGCAGTTATGGACTAGCGGGGGGAGGCGAGCAGTACTTC. The encoded protein is CASSYGLAGGGEQYF.

The genes are TRBV20-1 and TRBJ1-2; the D gene is possibly TRBD1 (5 bases). CDR1 is DFQATT and CDR2 is SNEGSKA in the germline V gene (reference sequence). The CDR3 has 11 residues. Trimming left V 5 bases short and J 4 bases short, with 8 bases between. CDR3 sequence reads: CSASQVYGYTF. In DNA form, the CDR3 reads TGCAGTGCTTCACAGGTCTATGGCTACACCTTC.